These 12 T cell receptor beta chains share one sample of origin, sequenced in a study of chemoradiotherapy in HPV16-positive cancers. Libraries were prepared by immunoSEQ multiplex PCR; TCRdb keeps only in-frame clonotypes and omits some of them. The table includes 6,200 or so clones, 81% detected once. The sequencing used tumor tissue, collected from a patient who underwent chemoradiotherapy. The receptors were gathered from a human donor with HPV-associated anogenital cancer.

This clone occurred once. The gene calls are TRBV5-1 and TRBJ1-1, with D uncertain. This CDR3 has 15 residues. Germline V gene lookup returns CDR1 SGHRS and CDR2 YFSETQ. With 0 bases removed from V and 1 base from J, the gap between germline ends came to 10 bases. DNA for the CDR3: TGCGCCAGCAGCTTGGACGGTGGGCAGAACACTGAAGCTTTCTTT. Translating it yields CASSLDGGQNTEAFF.

The chain recombines TRBV7-2 with TRBJ2-3; TRBD2 matches at 15 bases. V lost 5 bases to trimming and J lost 7 bases; unmatched junction nucleotides: 7. Germline lookup yields CDR1 SGHTA and CDR2 FQGNSA. This CDR3 spans 16 amino acids. CDR3 coding DNA: TGTGCCAGCAGCAATGGACTAGCGGGGGGGTCTAATACGCAGTATTTT. Residues: CASSNGLAGGSNTQYF.

This clone was detected only once. Other DNA sequences in the sample encode the same CDR3. The V and J genes are TRBV29-1 and TRBJ1-4; a possible D gene is TRBD1 (6 bases). Germline V CDR1 and CDR2: SQVTM, ANQGSEA. The V gene lost 4 bases and the J gene lost 7 bases, with 10 bases spanning the gap. The CDR3 length is 12 residues. The CDR3: CSVAGVGEKLFF. Written as DNA, the CDR3 is TGCAGCGTTGCAGGGGTGGGTGAAAAACTGTTTTTT.

The V call is TRBV29-1, the J call TRBJ1-1; D not certain. The V gene lost 0 bases and the J gene lost 4 bases, with 6 bases spanning the gap. The CDR3 has 12 amino acids. Germline values: CDR1 SQVTM, CDR2 ANQGSEA. CDR3 protein: CSVEDRFTEAFF. CDR3 DNA sequence: TGCAGCGTTGAAGATCGGTTCACTGAAGCTTTCTTT.

J is TRBJ1-1 and V is TRBV29-1, with D possibly being TRBD1 (5 bases). The CDR3 is 12 amino acids. V lost 7 bases, J lost 5 bases, and 14 bases lay in between. Germline assignment: CDR1 SQVTM and CDR2 ANQGSEA. CDR3 nucleotides: TGCAGCGCGACCCGGGGGAGAACTGAAGCTTTCTTT. Residues: CSATRGRTEAFF.

The chain recombines TRBV7-8 with TRBJ1-1; 7 positions match TRBD1. The CDR3 has 15 amino acids. Germline loops: CDR1 SGHVS, CDR2 FQNEAQ. J lost 0 bases, V lost 5 bases, and 6 bases had no gene match. CDR3 sequence (DNA): TGTGCCAGCAGCCACCGGGACAGCATGAACACTGAAGCTTTCTTT. This codes for CASSHRDSMNTEAFF.

The CDR3 sequence: CAWSGLAGYNEQFF. The CDR3 DNA reads as TGTGCCTGGAGTGGACTAGCGGGGTACAATGAGCAGTTCTTC. The rearrangement joins TRBV30 to TRBJ2-1; 11 nucleotides line up with TRBD2. The germline gives CDR1 GTSNPN, CDR2 SVGIG (reference sequence). J gave up 4 bases and V 1 base, and 0 bases lay outside the gene matches. The CDR3 is made up of 14 amino acids.

This chain uses TRBV5-1 with TRBJ2-1; TRBD1 might be the D (6 bases). Trimming shortened V by 0 bases and J by 7 bases, and 11 bases separated the two germline ends. Germline V gene lookup returns CDR1 SGHRS and CDR2 YFSETQ. The CDR3 loop spans 14 amino acids. The CDR3 spells CASSLGQVENEQFF. DNA for the CDR3: TGCGCCAGCAGCTTGGGACAGGTAGAAAATGAGCAGTTCTTC.

This chain uses TRBV6-5 with TRBJ1-2; 10 bases align to TRBD1. V trimming: 3 bases; J trimming: 6 bases; junction bases outside the gene matches: 10. This CDR3 has 16 amino acids. CDR1 and CDR2 from the germline V gene are MNHEY and SVGAGI. Here the CDR3 reads CASSYGTGVGPHGYTF. Written as DNA, the CDR3 is TGTGCCAGCAGTTATGGGACAGGGGTAGGCCCCCATGGCTACACCTTC.

This clone appeared a single time. The rearrangement links TRBV12-5 to TRBJ2-3; D not certain. Germline CDR1 and CDR2: LGHNT and FRNRAP. V was clipped by 1 base and J by 5 bases, with 1 base between them. The CDR3 is 11 residues long. The CDR3 region has the DNA TGTGCTAGTGGTTTGGGAGATACGCAGTATTTT. This gives the protein CASGLGDTQYF.

The chain combines TRBV4-1 with TRBJ2-1, with 14 positions matching TRBD2. The CDR3 consists of 18 residues. The germline V gene has CDR1 MGHRA and CDR2 YSYEKL. The V segment lost 3 bases and the J segment 9 bases; nucleotides outside the gene matches: 13. The CDR3 nucleotides are TGCGCCAGCAGCCAGCTATACGGGACTAGCGGGAGATACGGTGAGCAGTTCTTC. Amino acids: CASSQLYGTSGRYGEQFF.

The chain uses TRBV28 and TRBJ2-7; 11 bases align to TRBD2. Germline V gene sequence: CDR1 MDHEN, CDR2 SYDVKM. J lost 6 bases, V lost 4 bases, and 2 bases had no gene match. The CDR3 extends over 13 amino acids. The CDR3 spells CASSWLAGGEQYF. The CDR3 DNA is TGTGCCAGCAGTTGGCTAGCGGGAGGCGAGCAGTACTTC.